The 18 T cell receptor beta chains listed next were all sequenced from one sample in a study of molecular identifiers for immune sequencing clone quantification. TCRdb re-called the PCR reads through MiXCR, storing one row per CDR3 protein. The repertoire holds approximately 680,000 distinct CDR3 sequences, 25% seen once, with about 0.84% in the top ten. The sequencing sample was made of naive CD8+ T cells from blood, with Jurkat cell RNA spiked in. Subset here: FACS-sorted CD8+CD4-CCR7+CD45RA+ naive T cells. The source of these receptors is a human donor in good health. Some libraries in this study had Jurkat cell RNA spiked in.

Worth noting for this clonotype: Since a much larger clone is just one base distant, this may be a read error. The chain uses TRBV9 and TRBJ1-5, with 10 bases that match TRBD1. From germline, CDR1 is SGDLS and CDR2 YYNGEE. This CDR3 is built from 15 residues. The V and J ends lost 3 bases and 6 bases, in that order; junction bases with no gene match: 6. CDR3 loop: CASSAETGGVQPQHF. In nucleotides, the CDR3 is TGTGCCAGCAGCGCCGAGACAGGGGGCGTTCAGCCCCAGCATTTT.

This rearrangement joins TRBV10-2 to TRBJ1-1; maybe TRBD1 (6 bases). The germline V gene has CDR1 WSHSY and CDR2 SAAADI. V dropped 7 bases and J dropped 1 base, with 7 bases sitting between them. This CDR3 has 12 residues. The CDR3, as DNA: TGCGCCAGCACGGACAGGAACACTGAAGCTTTCTTT. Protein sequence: CASTDRNTEAFF.

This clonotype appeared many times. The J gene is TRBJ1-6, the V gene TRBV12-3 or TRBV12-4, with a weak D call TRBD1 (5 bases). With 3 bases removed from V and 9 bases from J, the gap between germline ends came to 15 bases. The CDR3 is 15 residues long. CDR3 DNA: TGTGCCAGCAGTTTGGGAGGGGCAGGCGGTTCACCCCTCCACTTT. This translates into CASSLGGAGGSPLHF.

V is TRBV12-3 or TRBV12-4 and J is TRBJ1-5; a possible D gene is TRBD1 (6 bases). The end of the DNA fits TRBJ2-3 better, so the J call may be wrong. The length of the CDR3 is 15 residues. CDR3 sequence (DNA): TGTGCCAGCGCTCTAACAGGGAATAGCAATCAGCCCCAGTATTTT. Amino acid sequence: CASALTGNSNQPQYF.

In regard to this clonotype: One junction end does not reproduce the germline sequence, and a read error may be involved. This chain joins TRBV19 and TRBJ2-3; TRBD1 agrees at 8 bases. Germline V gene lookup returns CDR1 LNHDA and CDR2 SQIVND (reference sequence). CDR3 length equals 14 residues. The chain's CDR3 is CASSMGQVTDPQYF. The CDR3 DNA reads TGTGCCAGTAGTATGGGACAGGTCACAGATCCGCAGTATTTT. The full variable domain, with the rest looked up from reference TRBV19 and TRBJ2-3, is DGGITQSPKYLFRKEGQNVTLSCEQNLNHDAMYWYRQDPGQGLRLIYYSQIVNDFQKGDIAEGYSVSREKKESFPLTVTSAQKNPTAFYLCASSMGQVTDPQYFGPGTRLTVL.

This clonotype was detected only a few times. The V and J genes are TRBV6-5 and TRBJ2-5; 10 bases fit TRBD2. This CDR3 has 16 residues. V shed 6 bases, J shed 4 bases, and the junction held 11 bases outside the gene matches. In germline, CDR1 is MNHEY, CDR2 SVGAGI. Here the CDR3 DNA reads TGTGCCAGCAGCAAGTCGGAAGCGGGGGGGGGAGAGACCCAGTACTTC. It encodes CASSKSEAGGGETQYF.

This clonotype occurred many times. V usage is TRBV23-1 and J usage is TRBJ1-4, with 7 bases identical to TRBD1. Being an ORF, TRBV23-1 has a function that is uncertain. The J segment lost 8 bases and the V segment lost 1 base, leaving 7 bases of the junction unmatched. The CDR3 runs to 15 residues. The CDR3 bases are TGCGCCAGCAGTCAATACTACAGGGGTTCGGAAAAACTGTTTTTT. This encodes CASSQYYRGSEKLFF.

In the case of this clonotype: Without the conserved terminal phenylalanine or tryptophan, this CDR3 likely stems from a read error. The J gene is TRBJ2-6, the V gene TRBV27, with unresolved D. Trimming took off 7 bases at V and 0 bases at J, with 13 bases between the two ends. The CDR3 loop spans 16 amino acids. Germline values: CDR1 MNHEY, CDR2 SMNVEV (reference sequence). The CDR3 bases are TGTGCCAGCACCGCCGGCTTTTCCTCTGGGGCCAACGTCCTGACTTAC. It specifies CASTAGFSSGANVLTY.

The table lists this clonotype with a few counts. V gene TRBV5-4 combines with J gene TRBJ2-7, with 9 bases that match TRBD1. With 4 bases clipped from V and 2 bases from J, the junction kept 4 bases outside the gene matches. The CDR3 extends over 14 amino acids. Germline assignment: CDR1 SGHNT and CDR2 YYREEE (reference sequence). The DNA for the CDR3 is TGTGCCAGCAGCGTCCGGGACAGGGCCTACGAGCAGTACTTC. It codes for CASSVRDRAYEQYF.

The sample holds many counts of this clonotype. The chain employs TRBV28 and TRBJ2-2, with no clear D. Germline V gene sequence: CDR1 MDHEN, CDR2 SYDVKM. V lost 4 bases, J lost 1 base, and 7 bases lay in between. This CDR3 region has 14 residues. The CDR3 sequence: CASSSPQNTGELFF. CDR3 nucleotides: TGTGCCAGCAGTTCCCCTCAGAACACCGGGGAGCTGTTTTTT.

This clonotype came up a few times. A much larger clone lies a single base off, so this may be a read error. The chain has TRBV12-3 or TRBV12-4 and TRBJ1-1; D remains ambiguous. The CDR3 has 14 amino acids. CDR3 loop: CASSSPYMGTEASF. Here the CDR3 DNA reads TGTGCCAGCAGTTCCCCTTACATGGGCACTGAAGCTTCCTTT.

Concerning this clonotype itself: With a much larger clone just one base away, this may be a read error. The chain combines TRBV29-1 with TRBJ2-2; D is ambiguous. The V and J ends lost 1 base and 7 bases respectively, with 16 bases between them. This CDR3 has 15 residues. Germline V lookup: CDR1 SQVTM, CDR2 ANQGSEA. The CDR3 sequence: CSVEVYTGTGGELFF. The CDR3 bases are TGCAGCGTTGAAGTGTACACGGGTACGGGCGGGGAGCTGTTTTTT.

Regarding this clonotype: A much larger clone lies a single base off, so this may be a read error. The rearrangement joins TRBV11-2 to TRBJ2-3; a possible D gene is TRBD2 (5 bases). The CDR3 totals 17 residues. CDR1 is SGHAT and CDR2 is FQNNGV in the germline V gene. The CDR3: CAGSGTLPGIHTDTQYF. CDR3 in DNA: TGTGCCGGCAGCGGCACATTGCCGGGGATCCACACAGATACGCAGTATTTT. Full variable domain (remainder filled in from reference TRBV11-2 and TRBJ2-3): EAGVAQSPRYKIIEKRQSVAFWCNPISGHATLYWYQQILGQGPKLLIQFQNNGVVDDSQLPKDRFSAERLKGVDSTLKIQPAKLEDSAVYLCAGSGTLPGIHTDTQYFGPGTRLTVL.

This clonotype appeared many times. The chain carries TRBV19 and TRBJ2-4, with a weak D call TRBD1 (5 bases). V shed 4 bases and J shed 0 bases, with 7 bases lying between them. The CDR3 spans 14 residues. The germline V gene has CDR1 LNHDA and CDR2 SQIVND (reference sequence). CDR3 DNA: TGTGCCAGTAGTACAGGGTTAGCCAAAAACATTCAGTACTTC. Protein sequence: CASSTGLAKNIQYF.

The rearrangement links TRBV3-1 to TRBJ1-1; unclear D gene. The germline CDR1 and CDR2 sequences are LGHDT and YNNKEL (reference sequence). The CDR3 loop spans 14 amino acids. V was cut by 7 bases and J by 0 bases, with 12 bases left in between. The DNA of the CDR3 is TGTGCCAGCAATTGGGCGGGCCTGAACACTGAAGCTTTCTTT. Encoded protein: CASNWAGLNTEAFF.

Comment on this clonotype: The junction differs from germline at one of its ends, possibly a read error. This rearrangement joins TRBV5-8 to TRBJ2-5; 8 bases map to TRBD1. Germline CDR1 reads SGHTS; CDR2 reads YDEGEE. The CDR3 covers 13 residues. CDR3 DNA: TGTGCCAGCAGCTCCGGACAGGGTGAGACCCGGTACTTC. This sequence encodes CASSSGQGETRYF.

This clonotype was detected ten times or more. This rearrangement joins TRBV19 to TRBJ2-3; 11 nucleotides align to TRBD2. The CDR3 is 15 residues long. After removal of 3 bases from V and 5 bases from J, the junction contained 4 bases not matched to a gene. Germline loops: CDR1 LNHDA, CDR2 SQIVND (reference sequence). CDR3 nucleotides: TGTGCCAGTAGTATCGTAGCGGGAGGGCTAGATACGCAGTATTTT. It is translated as CASSIVAGGLDTQYF.

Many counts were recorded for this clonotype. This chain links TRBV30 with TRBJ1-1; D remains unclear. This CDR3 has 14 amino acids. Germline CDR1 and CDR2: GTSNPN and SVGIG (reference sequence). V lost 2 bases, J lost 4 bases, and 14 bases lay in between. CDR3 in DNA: TGTGCCTGGAGTTATAGAGCCCTGGGCACTGAAGCTTTCTTT. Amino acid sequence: CAWSYRALGTEAFF.